What follows are 4 T cell receptor beta chains derived from one specimen sequenced in a study of cytomegalovirus exposure and HLA in healthy donors. The PCR employed 60 Vbeta primers together with 13 Jbeta primers. Using immunoSEQ multiplex PCR, the repertoire was profiled, and TCRdb retains in-frame clones only, with some absent. Counted here are around 170,000 clones, approximately 71% occurring once; the ten biggest clones make up about 1.6%. Sequencing was performed on PBMCs. The receptors originated from a girl aged 10-17 years in good health and CMV-seronegative.

This rearrangement joins TRBV5-1 to TRBJ2-7; perhaps TRBD1 as D (6 bases). The length of the CDR3 is 15 residues. The germline CDR1 and CDR2 sequences are SGHRS and YFSETQ. Trimming stripped 4 bases from V and 0 bases from J, with 14 bases between. The CDR3 DNA reads as TGCGCCAGCAGCGTAACCTGGGACAACTCCTACGAGCAGTACTTC. Translation gives CASSVTWDNSYEQYF.

The chain uses TRBV30 and TRBJ2-2, with 11 bases aligning to TRBD2. CDR1 is GTSNPN and CDR2 is SVGIG in the germline V gene (reference sequence). The CDR3 sequence is 16 residues long. Trimming removed 7 bases from V and 1 base from J; junction bases left unmatched: 8. CDR3: CASFHGTSGNTGELFF. The CDR3 bases are TGTGCCTCCTTTCACGGGACTAGCGGGAACACCGGGGAGCTGTTTTTT. Full variable domain (missing parts from reference TRBV30 and TRBJ2-2): SQTIHQWPATLVQPVGSPLSLECTVEGTSNPNLYWYRQAAGRGLQLLFYSVGIGQISSEVPQNLSASRPQDRQFILSSKKLLLSDSGFYLCASFHGTSGNTGELFFGEGSRLTVL.

This clone was detected ten times or more. V and J are TRBV12-5 and TRBJ1-1, with 7 bases lining up with TRBD1. This CDR3 spans 18 amino acids. Germline values: CDR1 LGHNT, CDR2 FRNRAP. V dropped 0 bases and J dropped 0; count of bases not matched to a gene: 10. The CDR3 nucleotides read TGTGCTAGTGGTTTGGTCTTTCTACGACAGGGAATGAACACTGAAGCTTTCTTT. Translating gives CASGLVFLRQGMNTEAFF.

The CDR3 loop is CATSDTSGGANRKTQYF. DNA of the CDR3: TGTGCCACCAGTGACACTAGCGGGGGGGCCAACAGAAAGACCCAGTACTTC. This chain joins TRBV15 and TRBJ2-5; 13 bases align to TRBD2. CDR1 and CDR2 (germline): LNHNV, YYDKDF (reference sequence). The length of the CDR3 is 17 residues. V dropped 6 bases and J dropped 6; count of bases not matched to a gene: 13.